Sequencing of this T cell receptor (beta chain) was carried out in a study of T cells in localized non-small cell lung cancer. Study-level points and caveats: When the top 100 tumor clones were examined, a median approximately 57 of them also appeared in the adjacent lung, which was paired and uninvolved. Longer overall survival accompanied higher blood T cell density. Tumor showed lower T cell clonality than uninvolved adjacent lung, where it was highest.

The data were produced by immunoSEQ multiplex PCR, yet TCRdb's version contains in-frame clones alone and is incomplete. The sample has 15,000 or so clones, roughly 80% seen once. For this clone: What it recognizes is unknown.

V was pared by 4 bases and J by 5 bases, with 17 bases between. The CDR3 spans 15 residues. CDR1 and CDR2 (germline): SGHDN, FVKESK. This clonotype originated in a female donor over 55 with stage I squamous cell lung carcinoma. This chain links TRBV14 with TRBJ1-2, with D hard to call. Specimen: peripheral blood, collected before any cancer treatment. CDR3 nucleotide sequence: TGTGCCAGCAGCCCCGTGGGTGATACCCGGTATGGCTACACCTTC. Amino acid sequence: CASSPVGDTRYGYTF.